The 26 T cell receptor beta chains listed next were all sequenced from one sample in a study of T cell responses to AZD1222 COVID-19 vaccine. TCRdb's table, derived via immunoSEQ multiplex PCR, lists solely in-frame clones and lacks some. The sample consists of approximately 110,000 clones, about 90% of them appearing once. This specimen was peripheral blood, taken on day 0 of AZD1222 vaccination. The source is an adult in good health.

This chain joins TRBV7-9 and TRBJ1-2; D is unclear. The CDR3 loop spans 12 amino acids. The V end lost 3 bases, the J end lost 4 bases, and 6 bases lay between the germline ends. Germline V lookup: CDR1 SEHNR, CDR2 FQNEAQ (reference sequence). Here the CDR3 reads CASSFPLYGYTF. The DNA for the CDR3 is TGTGCCAGCAGCTTCCCCCTCTATGGCTACACCTTC.

V gene TRBV10-2 combines with J gene TRBJ2-1, with D perhaps matching TRBD2 (6 bases). CDR1 is WSHSY, CDR2 SAAADI, per germline. The length of the CDR3 is 14 residues. Between the trimmed V and J ends, which lost 8 bases and 3 bases, there was a span of 14 bases. CDR3 residues: CASSRERVYNEQFF. The DNA for the CDR3 is TGCGCCAGCTCTCGGGAGCGGGTCTACAATGAGCAGTTCTTC.

The chain employs TRBV3-1 (or the pseudogene TRBV3-2) and TRBJ1-3, with D possibly being TRBD1 (5 bases). The V and J ends lost 3 bases and 2 bases respectively, with 11 bases between them. Germline CDR1 LGHDT, CDR2 YNNKEL (reference sequence). This CDR3 is 15 amino acids long. The CDR3 region is CASSQNTGPGNTIYF. The CDR3 DNA follows: TGTGCCAGCAGCCAGAACACGGGGCCTGGAAACACCATATATTTT.

The chain combines TRBV13 with TRBJ2-7; 10 bases fit TRBD2. Germline V CDR1 and CDR2: PRHDT, FYEKMQ (reference sequence). The CDR3 length is 16 residues. V shed 5 bases, J shed 10 bases, and the junction held 17 bases outside the gene matches. The CDR3 loop is CASSPLTSGTSRYQYF. CDR3 nucleotides: TGTGCCAGCAGCCCCTTAACTAGCGGGACCTCTCGGTATCAGTACTTC.

J is TRBJ1-1 and V is TRBV7-2, with TRBD1 as a possible D gene (5 bases). This CDR3 spans 13 amino acids. The V end was cut by 5 bases, the J end by 8 bases, with 15 bases between. CDR1 and CDR2 from the germline V gene are SGHTA and FQGNSA. As DNA, the CDR3 is TGTGCCAGCAGCCCCTTGACACGACAGGAAGCTTTCTTT. Amino acids: CASSPLTRQEAFF.

The chain joins TRBV29-1 to TRBJ2-1; tentatively, D is TRBD1 (6 bases). V was trimmed by 3 bases and J by 5 bases, leaving 11 bases between them. This CDR3 comprises 13 residues. Germline V gives CDR1 SQVTM, CDR2 ANQGSEA. CDR3: CSVEGNRDNEQFF. The DNA of the CDR3 is TGCAGCGTTGAGGGAAACAGGGACAATGAGCAGTTCTTC.

The rearrangement uses TRBV10-3 and TRBJ2-3; 9 nucleotides align to TRBD1. The length of the CDR3 is 14 residues. J lost 7 bases, V lost 2 bases, and 4 bases had no gene match. Germline V CDR1 and CDR2: ENHRY, SYGVKD. The CDR3 DNA reads as TGTGCCATCAGTGAGGGGACAGGGTCTAATACGCAGTATTTT. Protein sequence: CAISEGTGSNTQYF.

The V gene is TRBV10-1, the J gene TRBJ1-1, with D maybe TRBD1 (6 bases). CDR1 and CDR2 (germline): WNHNN, SYGVQD (reference sequence). V dropped 3 bases and J dropped 3 bases, with 11 bases sitting between them. The CDR3 runs 14 residues. DNA of the CDR3: TGCGCCAGCAGTGAAGGGGGGCGCTACACTGAAGCTTTCTTT. Translation: CASSEGGRYTEAFF.

This clone appeared a few times. The chain links TRBV18 to TRBJ2-3, with D possibly being TRBD2 (6 bases). The CDR3 covers 16 residues. Between the trimmed V and J ends, which lost 3 bases and 7 bases, there was a span of 20 bases. Germline CDR1 and CDR2: KGHSH and LQKENI. CDR3 amino acids: CASSPRRGTDDYTQYF. The CDR3, as DNA: TGTGCCAGCTCACCCCGTCGCGGGACGGACGATTATACGCAGTATTTT.

J is TRBJ1-1 and V is TRBV6-2 or TRBV6-3, with 8 bases lining up with TRBD1. Germline lookup yields CDR1 MNHEY and CDR2 SVGEGT. The CDR3 has 17 residues. The V gene end was trimmed by 6 bases and the J gene end by 0 bases; junction bases not matched to a gene: 12. CDR3 loop: CASSPINRGTMNTEAFF. CDR3 coding DNA: TGTGCCAGCAGCCCTATCAACAGGGGGACCATGAACACTGAAGCTTTCTTT.

The J gene is TRBJ1-2, the V gene TRBV6-5; the D gene is possibly TRBD1 (6 bases). From germline, CDR1 is MNHEY and CDR2 SVGAGI. The ends were cut back, 7 bases at V and 6 bases at J, with 15 bases in the middle. The CDR3 length is 13 residues. CDR3 sequence (DNA): TGTGCCAGCACCCCCACAGGGAGAGATGGCTACACCTTC. It translates to CASTPTGRDGYTF.

This clone has a handful of counts. The chain recombines TRBV28 with TRBJ1-5; weak D call: TRBD1 (6 bases). In germline, CDR1 is MDHEN, CDR2 SYDVKM. The CDR3 is made up of 17 amino acids. Trimming cost V 2 bases and J 4 bases, with 18 bases left between them. This CDR3 is CASSLLFGGLRNQPQHF. The CDR3 DNA is TGTGCCAGCAGTTTACTCTTCGGGGGGCTTAGGAATCAGCCCCAGCATTTT. Full variable domain (remainder filled in from reference TRBV28 and TRBJ1-5): DVKVTQSSRYLVKRTGEKVFLECVQDMDHENMFWYRQDPGLGLRLIYFSYDVKMKEKGDIPEGYSVSREKKERFSLILESASTNQTSMYLCASSLLFGGLRNQPQHFGDGTRLSIL.

This chain links TRBV19 with TRBJ2-5; 7 bases are a match to TRBD2. Trimming took 9 bases from V and 2 from J; bases not matched to a gene: 6. The CDR3 has 13 amino acids. From germline, CDR1 is LNHDA and CDR2 SQIVND (reference sequence). The CDR3 sequence: CASAGREQETQYF. DNA for the CDR3: TGTGCCAGCGCGGGGAGGGAACAAGAGACCCAGTACTTC. Filled out from reference TRBV19 and TRBJ2-5, the complete variable domain reads DGGITQSPKYLFRKEGQNVTLSCEQNLNHDAMYWYRQDPGQGLRLIYYSQIVNDFQKGDIAEGYSVSREKKESFPLTVTSAQKNPTAFYLCASAGREQETQYFGPGTRLLVL.

The rearrangement uses TRBV2 and TRBJ1-2; 10 bases are a match to TRBD1. V was clipped by 5 bases and J by 3 bases; unmatched bases: 3. CDR1 SNHLY and CDR2 FYNNEI come from the germline V gene. The CDR3 is 14 residues long. The CDR3 DNA reads TGTGCCAGCAGTCGGACAGGGGGGGACTATGGCTACACCTTC. It encodes CASSRTGGDYGYTF.

This chain connects TRBV5-4 to TRBJ2-1; no clear D. The CDR3 covers 12 residues. Germline V gene lookup returns CDR1 SGHNT and CDR2 YYREEE (reference sequence). Deletions cut 0 bases from V and 8 bases from J, with 6 bases between. CDR3 bases: TGTGCCAGCAGCTTGGAGGTGGATGAGCAGTTCTTC. This sequence encodes CASSLEVDEQFF.

The rearrangement links TRBV6-1 to TRBJ2-1; either TRBD1 or TRBD2 may supply D (5 bases each). Germline CDR1 and CDR2: MNHNS and SASEGT. V was cut by 1 base and J by 1 base, with 8 bases left in between. CDR3 length: 15 residues. CDR3 DNA: TGTGCCAGCAGTGAAGGGGGACGGTCCTACAATGAGCAGTTCTTC. Amino acid sequence: CASSEGGRSYNEQFF.

The chain combines TRBV19 with TRBJ2-5; TRBD1 or TRBD2 may be the D gene (5 bases each). Germline V gene sequence: CDR1 LNHDA, CDR2 SQIVND (reference sequence). V dropped 0 bases and J dropped 4 bases, with 12 bases sitting between them. The CDR3 contains 15 residues. DNA for the CDR3: TGTGCCAGTAGTATAGAAGGGGTCGGGGCAGAGACCCAGTACTTC. Residues: CASSIEGVGAETQYF.

The chain links TRBV19 to TRBJ1-1; the D gene is possibly TRBD1 (5 bases). Germline V lookup: CDR1 LNHDA, CDR2 SQIVND (reference sequence). The CDR3 contains 13 residues. V shed 10 bases and J shed 1 base, with 13 bases lying between them. The DNA of the CDR3 is TGTGCCACTTGGGGGGAAACGAACACTGAAGCTTTCTTT. Translation: CATWGETNTEAFF.

The chain joins TRBV9 to TRBJ1-1; no clear D gene. Germline CDR1 is SGDLS and CDR2 is YYNGEE. V was pared by 0 bases and J by 8 bases, with 14 bases between. CDR3 length: 14 amino acids. Here the CDR3 DNA reads TGTGCCAGCAGCGTAGATTCATGGGCGAAGGAAGCTTTCTTT. Its protein product is CASSVDSWAKEAFF.

V is TRBV6-5 and J is TRBJ1-4, with TRBD1 identical over 12 bases. Per germline, CDR1 MNHEY and CDR2 SVGAGI. The CDR3 spans 14 residues. The junction had 3 bases not matched to a gene; V was cut back by 6 bases and J by 7 bases. In nucleotides, the CDR3 is TGTGCCAGCAGCAGGGACAGGGGGCGTGAAAAACTGTTTTTT. It specifies CASSRDRGREKLFF.

The V and J genes are TRBV7-2 and TRBJ1-3; D not certain. The length of the CDR3 is 16 residues. CDR1 SGHTA and CDR2 FQGNSA come from the germline V gene. Trimming left V 4 bases short and J 5 bases short, with 18 bases between. The DNA for the CDR3 is TGTGCCAGCAGCTCCTTCCCGGGAGCGGCTAGAAACACCATATATTTT. Its protein product is CASSSFPGAARNTIYF.

As for this clone: Within the sample, other DNA sequences also encode this same CDR3. The chain links TRBV19 to TRBJ1-5, with TRBD1 matching over 11 bases. The CDR3 length is 14 residues. V lost 3 bases and J lost 7; bases outside the gene matches: 2. Per the germline V gene, CDR1 is LNHDA and CDR2 is SQIVND (reference sequence). The CDR3 region is CASSIGQGAQPQHF. The CDR3, as DNA: TGTGCCAGTAGTATCGGACAGGGGGCCCAGCCCCAGCATTTT.

The chain recombines TRBV28 with TRBJ1-2, with D possibly matching TRBD1 (6 bases). The CDR3 covers 12 residues. Per germline, CDR1 MDHEN and CDR2 SYDVKM. The V gene lost 10 bases and the J gene lost 7 bases, with 16 bases spanning the gap. The CDR3 region is CANKGGVGGYTF. CDR3 nucleotide sequence: TGTGCCAACAAAGGGGGAGTTGGTGGCTACACCTTC.

The chain recombines TRBV7-2 with TRBJ2-7; D possibly corresponds to TRBD1 (5 bases). Germline CDR1 SGHTA, CDR2 FQGNSA. Trimming pared 4 bases from V and 5 bases from J, leaving 6 bases between. CDR3 length: 11 amino acids. CDR3 residues: CASSWGDEQYF. DNA for the CDR3: TGTGCCAGCAGCTGGGGCGACGAGCAGTACTTC.

The chain uses TRBV19 and TRBJ1-6, with D maybe TRBD1 (5 bases). Germline V gives CDR1 LNHDA, CDR2 SQIVND (reference sequence). The CDR3 covers 14 residues. Trimming removed 6 bases from V and 7 bases from J, with 13 bases in between. CDR3 residues: CASSSGQGNSPLHF. The CDR3 coding sequence is TGTGCCAGTAGCTCGGGTCAGGGAAATTCACCCCTCCACTTT.

V usage is TRBV15 and J usage is TRBJ2-3; 8 bases align to TRBD2. CDR1 LNHNV and CDR2 YYDKDF come from the germline V gene (reference sequence). V lost 3 bases and J lost 4; bases outside the gene matches: 0. The CDR3 has 13 amino acids. The CDR3 protein is CATSRGLADTQYF. CDR3 DNA: TGTGCCACCAGCAGGGGACTAGCAGATACGCAGTATTTT.